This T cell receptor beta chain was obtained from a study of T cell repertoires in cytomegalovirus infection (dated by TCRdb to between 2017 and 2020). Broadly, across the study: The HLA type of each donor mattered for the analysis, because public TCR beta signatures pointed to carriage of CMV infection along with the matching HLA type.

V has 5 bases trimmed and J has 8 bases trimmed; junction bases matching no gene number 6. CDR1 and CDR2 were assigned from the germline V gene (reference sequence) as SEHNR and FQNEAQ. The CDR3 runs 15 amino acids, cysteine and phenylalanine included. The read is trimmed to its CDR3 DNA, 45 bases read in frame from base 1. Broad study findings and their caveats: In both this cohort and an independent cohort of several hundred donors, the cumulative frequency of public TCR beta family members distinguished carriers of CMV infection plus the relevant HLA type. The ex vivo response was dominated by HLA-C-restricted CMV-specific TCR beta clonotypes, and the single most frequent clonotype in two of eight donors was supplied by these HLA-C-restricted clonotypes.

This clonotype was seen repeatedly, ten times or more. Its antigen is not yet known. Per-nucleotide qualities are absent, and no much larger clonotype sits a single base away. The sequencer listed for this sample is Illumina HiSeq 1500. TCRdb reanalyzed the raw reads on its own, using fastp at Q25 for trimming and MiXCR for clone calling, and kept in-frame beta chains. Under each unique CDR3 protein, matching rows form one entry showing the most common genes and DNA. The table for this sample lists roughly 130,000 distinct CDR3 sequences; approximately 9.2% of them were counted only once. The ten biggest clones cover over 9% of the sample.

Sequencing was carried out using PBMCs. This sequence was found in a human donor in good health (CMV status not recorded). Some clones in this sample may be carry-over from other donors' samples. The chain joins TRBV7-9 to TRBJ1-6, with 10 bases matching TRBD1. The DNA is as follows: TGTGCCAGCAGCAGAGGCGGGACAGGGGATTCACCCCTCCACTTT. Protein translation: CASSRGGTGDSPLHF.